The sequence of this T cell receptor beta chain was determined in a study of blood T cell repertoires in COVID-19 (dated by TCRdb to the early 2020s). Regarding the study in general: Samples covering the acute and convalescent phases of COVID-19 were provided by collaborators in the United States, Italy and Spain. Samples came from the ongoing ImmuneRACE study (first 160 participants) plus 1,254 subjects from 6 global collaborators. A freely available public database, intended as a resource for researchers studying the immune response to SARS-CoV-2, is where the repertoires were released. The prospective study material was composed of cDNA or gDNA derived from T cells, B-cell-depleted T cells, or PBMCs. The dataset comprised deeply sampled blood TCRbeta repertoires from subjects exposed to, actively infected with, or recovered from COVID-19. Where HLA class I and class II types were available, the types were taken from metadata supplied by the sample provider, not from assay-based typing. Sample metadata almost always included a de-identified subject ID, COVID-19 status, age in years and sex.

The paper's findings and limits, for the study overall: The quantity of clinical and demographic metadata differed by source and by participant and was supplied without curation.

Whole blood was collected in K2EDTA tubes by collaborating institutions according to the institutions' own protocols. For TCRbeta analysis, collaborator samples were shipped as frozen whole blood, as isolated PBMCs, or as DNA extracted from either sample type. In the case of this clone: This receptor's antigen is unknown. No clone much larger than this one lies a single base away; base qualities are absent.

Reading from cysteine to phenylalanine, the CDR3 counts 13 amino acids. The read is trimmed to its CDR3 DNA, 39 bases read in frame from base 1. Between the V and J ends, shortened by 3 bases and 6 bases respectively, the junction contains 9 bases. From the germline V gene, CDR1 is SNHLY and CDR2 is FYNNEI. The immunoSEQ Assay, a bias-controlled multiplex PCR, was used to amplify TCRbeta CDR3 regions from genomic DNA. The study's own analysis went as follows. The number of nucleated cells in each sample was estimated by amplification of reference gene primers within the assay. To quantify the absolute abundance of each unique TCRbeta CDR3 rearrangement, sequence reads were collapsed and filtered. For each sample, productive Simpson clonality was calculated as the square root of Simpson's diversity index across productive rearrangements. TCRdb carries this immuneACCESS record with in-frame sequences only. Its versions omit some clonotypes, under half of them owing to an unresolved V gene in the studies checked, with the rest unexplained. Clone size and the V and J calls come from that table; the DNA yielded D and trimming. This sample has tens of thousands of clones in its table, and approximately 80% of those were observed once. The biggest ten clones account for about 2.5% of the sample.

What was sequenced was peripheral blood. This TCR was sampled from a man of 80 years or more with active or convalescent COVID-19. The rearrangement joined TRBV2 to TRBJ2-1; TRBD2 is perhaps the D gene, given 7 matching bases. The DNA sequence is given as TGTGCCAGCAGTGATGGGGGGGCCAATGAGCAGTTCTTC. Translated, this is CASSDGGANEQFF.